Listed below are T cell receptor beta chains from one sample, sequenced in a study of blood T cell repertoires in COVID-19. The repertoire was sequenced with immunoSEQ multiplex PCR; TCRdb's copy has only in-frame clones and lacks some. In the table there are 90,000 to 100,000 clones, around 85% of which are singletons. Sequencing was performed on peripheral blood. These receptors all stem from a woman of 80 years or more with acute or convalescent COVID-19. CDR3s include the opening cysteine and the closing phenylalanine or tryptophan. A D gene is named only where the DNA matches it firmly. Clone size appears in some rows only: once, few, many, or a class for an expanded clone.

V gene	J gene	clone size	D gene	CDR3 protein	CDR3 DNA
TRBV10-3	TRBJ1-2	-	-	CAIQTAGLGYGYTF	TGTGCCATCCAAACCGCGGGCCTGGGCTATGGCTACACCTTC
TRBV9	TRBJ1-3	-	-	CASSVFNTGLSSGNTIYF	TGTGCCAGCAGCGTTTTCAACACAGGGTTGAGCTCTGGAAACACCATATATTTT
TRBV7-2	TRBJ1-2	once	-	CASSLKWAGYTF	TGTGCCAGCAGCTTAAAGTGGGCCGGCTACACCTTC
TRBV7-3	TRBJ2-2	-	TRBD1	CASSLGRPGGITGELFF	TGTGCCAGCAGCTTAGGTCGGCCAGGGGGCATCACCGGGGAGCTGTTTTTT
TRBV4-1	TRBJ2-2	-	TRBD2	CASRGGRIRNTGELFF	TGCGCCAGCAGGGGAGGGAGGATAAGAAACACCGGGGAGCTGTTTTTT
TRBV6-2/TRBV6-3	TRBJ1-5	-	TRBD1	CASSYPGGGNQPQHF	TGTGCCAGCAGTTACCCAGGGGGAGGAAATCAGCCCCAGCATTTT
TRBV7-8	TRBJ2-7	-	TRBD1	CASSFDRVSYEQYF	TGTGCCAGCAGCTTCGACAGGGTGTCATACGAGCAGTACTTC
TRBV5-4	TRBJ1-2	-	-	CASRLAGGFEHGYTF	TGTGCCAGCAGATTGGCGGGAGGGTTTGAGCATGGCTACACCTTC
TRBV11-2	TRBJ2-5	once	-	CASSLALPRGETQYF	TGTGCCAGCAGCCTAGCCCTCCCACGCGGGGAGACCCAGTACTTC
TRBV28	TRBJ1-1	-	-	CASSPPGDTEAFF	TGTGCCAGCAGTCCCCCCGGGGACACTGAAGCTTTCTTT
TRBV19	TRBJ1-1	-	-	CASSIGPEGWTEAFF	TGTGCCAGTAGTATCGGTCCGGAGGGGTGGACTGAAGCTTTCTTT
TRBV19	TRBJ2-7	-	TRBD1	CASSAGQGPYEQYF	TGTGCCAGTAGTGCGGGACAGGGACCCTACGAGCAGTACTTC
TRBV2	TRBJ2-1	-	-	CASREGGTFLYNEQFF	TGTGCCAGCAGGGAAGGGGGGACATTTCTATACAATGAGCAGTTCTTC
TRBV30	TRBJ1-1	few	-	CAWSGSGVTEAFF	TGTGCCTGGAGTGGTTCAGGGGTGACTGAAGCTTTCTTT
TRBV5-1	TRBJ2-7	-	TRBD1	CASSPQGTGFYEQYF	TGCGCCAGCAGCCCCCAGGGGACAGGGTTCTACGAGCAGTACTTC
TRBV27	TRBJ1-2	once	-	CASSLGHGYNYGYTF	TGTGCCAGCAGTTTGGGGCACGGCTATAACTATGGCTACACCTTC
TRBV7-6	TRBJ1-1	-	-	CASSLGSGSEAFF	TGTGCCAGCAGCTTAGGGTCAGGGTCTGAAGCTTTCTTT
TRBV28	TRBJ1-5	-	-	CASYPGSRSNQPQHF	TGTGCCAGCTACCCAGGTTCTCGGAGCAATCAGCCCCAGCATTTT
TRBV10-3	TRBJ1-2	-	TRBD1	CAISLDRDANYGYTF	TGTGCCATCAGTCTGGACAGGGATGCAAACTATGGCTACACCTTC
TRBV28	TRBJ2-5	few	-	CASSTYRDMRGTQYF	TGTGCCAGCAGTACCTACCGGGACATGAGGGGGACCCAGTACTTC
TRBV6-5	TRBJ1-1	-	-	CASRARARVEAFF	TGTGCCAGCAGAGCTCGCGCTCGGGTCGAAGCTTTCTTT
TRBV28	TRBJ2-7	few	-	CASSTLYEQYF	TGTGCCAGCAGTACACTATACGAGCAGTACTTC
TRBV9	TRBJ2-1	-	TRBD2	CASRAAGSRYNEQFF	TGTGCCAGCAGAGCAGCGGGGTCCCGCTACAATGAGCAGTTCTTC
TRBV28	TRBJ1-6	-	-	CASSLGGQLNSPLHF	TGTGCCAGCAGTTTAGGCGGACAGTTAAATTCACCCCTCCACTTT
TRBV28	TRBJ1-2	-	-	CASTSNYGYTF	TGTGCCAGCACCTCTAACTATGGCTACACCTTC
TRBV6-2/TRBV6-3	TRBJ2-2	few	-	CASSYFQGTGELFF	TGTGCCAGCAGTTACTTCCAGGGCACCGGGGAGCTGTTTTTT
TRBV25-1	TRBJ2-5	-	TRBD1	CASTNRGETQYF	TGTGCCAGCACAAACAGGGGAGAGACCCAGTACTTC
TRBV2	TRBJ1-1	-	-	CASSLLRNTEAFF	TGTGCCAGCAGTCTCTTGCGGAACACTGAAGCTTTCTTT
TRBV27	TRBJ2-1	-	-	CASSFYPYNEQFF	TGTGCCAGCAGTTTCTATCCATACAATGAGCAGTTCTTC
TRBV11-2	TRBJ2-2	-	-	CASSLMAGANTGELFF	TGTGCCAGCAGCTTAATGGCGGGCGCGAACACCGGGGAGCTGTTTTTT
TRBV5-4	TRBJ1-1	-	-	CASSLAQGPAYEAFF	TGTGCCAGCAGCTTGGCACAGGGACCTGCCTATGAAGCTTTCTTT
TRBV7-2	TRBJ1-3	-	-	CASSPREGPRAPIYF	TGTGCCAGCAGCCCCCGAGAGGGTCCCCGCGCCCCCATATATTTT
TRBV27	TRBJ1-4	-	-	CASSLYGPGIDEKLFF	TGTGCCAGCAGTTTATATGGTCCGGGTATTGATGAAAAACTGTTTTTT
TRBV7-2	TRBJ1-2	once	-	CASSPNFSGYTF	TGTGCCAGCAGCCCAAACTTTAGTGGCTACACCTTC
TRBV5-5	TRBJ1-1	-	-	CASSLQGYTEAFF	TGTGCCAGCAGCTTGCAGGGATACACTGAAGCTTTCTTT
TRBV5-6	TRBJ2-3	once	TRBD2	CASSSLAGAGTDTQYF	TGTGCCAGCAGCTCCCTAGCGGGGGCCGGCACAGATACGCAGTATTTT
TRBV5-1	TRBJ2-3	-	-	CASSVAQGQASTDTQYF	TGCGCCAGCAGCGTGGCCCAGGGGCAGGCTAGCACAGATACGCAGTATTTT
TRBV28	TRBJ1-5	-	-	CASSLWPSIAGQPQHF	TGTGCCAGCAGTTTATGGCCTTCGATAGCGGGTCAGCCCCAGCATTTT
TRBV28	TRBJ2-2	-	TRBD1	CASSWNRDRNTGELFF	TGTGCCAGCAGTTGGAACCGGGACAGGAACACCGGGGAGCTGTTTTTT
TRBV19	TRBJ2-5	once	TRBD2	CASRVTSATQETQYF	TGTGCCAGTAGGGTGACTAGCGCTACTCAAGAGACCCAGTACTTC
TRBV5-4	TRBJ1-2	-	TRBD1	CASSFTGGDGYTF	TGTGCCAGCAGCTTTACAGGGGGCGATGGCTACACCTTC
TRBV7-2	TRBJ2-7	-	TRBD1	CASSLTGTGPYEQYF	TGTGCCAGCAGCCTGACTGGGACAGGGCCCTACGAGCAGTACTTC
TRBV18	TRBJ1-1	-	TRBD1	CASSPGQGAVRTEAFF	TGTGCCAGCTCACCGGGACAGGGGGCTGTTAGGACTGAAGCTTTCTTT
TRBV4-1	TRBJ1-1	-	-	CASSQDRGLGAFF	TGCGCCAGCAGCCAAGATCGCGGACTGGGAGCTTTCTTT
TRBV7-2	TRBJ1-4	-	TRBD1	CASTQGADEKLFF	TGTGCCAGCACCCAGGGGGCGGATGAAAAACTGTTTTTT
TRBV23-1	TRBJ2-1	-	-	CASSQRGGQGLSYNEQFF	TGCGCCAGCAGTCAACGGGGGGGACAGGGTCTCTCCTACAATGAGCAGTTCTTC
TRBV6-1	TRBJ1-2	-	-	CASRPSAADYGYTF	TGTGCCAGCAGACCCTCGGCGGCAGACTATGGCTACACCTTC
TRBV15	TRBJ2-7	-	TRBD1	CATSRDSGTVKGEQYF	TGTGCCACCAGCAGAGATTCAGGGACAGTTAAGGGCGAGCAGTACTTC